The source of this T cell receptor (beta chain) is a study of blood T cell repertoires in COVID-19. Study in general: From T cells, B-cell-depleted T cells, or PBMCs came the material, which was cDNA or gDNA.

Looked up from germline, CDR1 is LGHNA and CDR2 is YSLEER. This CDR3 region has 20 residues. Trimming removed 2 bases at V and 3 bases at J, with 28 bases between. Original methodology: Reference gene primer amplification gave nucleated cell count estimates. Libraries were prepared by immunoSEQ multiplex PCR; TCRdb keeps only in-frame clonotypes and omits some of them. Clonal size and the V and J genes are those of that table, whereas D and trimming came from the DNA. Of 70,000 or so clones in the sample, 70% to 90% were seen once. What was sequenced was peripheral blood. V gene TRBV4-3 combines with J gene TRBJ1-1, with D perhaps TRBD1 (5 bases). The clonotype originates from a woman older than 75 with active COVID-19. CDR3 sequence reads: CASSQKKMPPTGVPYTEAFF. The CDR3 DNA reads TGCGCCAGCAGCCAAAAAAAAATGCCCCCTACAGGAGTACCCTACACTGAAGCTTTCTTT.